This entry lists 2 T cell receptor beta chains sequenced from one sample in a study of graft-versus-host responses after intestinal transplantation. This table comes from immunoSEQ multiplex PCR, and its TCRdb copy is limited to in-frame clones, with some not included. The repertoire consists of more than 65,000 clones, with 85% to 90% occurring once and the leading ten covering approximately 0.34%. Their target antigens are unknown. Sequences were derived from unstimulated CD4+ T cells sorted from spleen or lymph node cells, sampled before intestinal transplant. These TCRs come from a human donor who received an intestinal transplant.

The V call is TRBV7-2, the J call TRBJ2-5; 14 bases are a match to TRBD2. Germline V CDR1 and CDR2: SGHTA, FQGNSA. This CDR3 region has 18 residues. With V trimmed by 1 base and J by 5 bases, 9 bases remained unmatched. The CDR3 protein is CASSLDFGTSGSRETQYF. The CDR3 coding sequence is TGTGCCAGCAGCTTAGACTTCGGGACTAGCGGGAGTCGGGAGACCCAGTACTTC.

The CDR3 is CASSETGKYGELFF. CDR3 bases: TGTGCCAGCAGTGAGACAGGGAAATACGGGGAGCTGTTTTTT. The genes are TRBV2 and TRBJ2-2; the match to TRBD1 covers 7 bases. The J segment lost 7 bases and the V segment lost 3 bases, leaving 5 bases of the junction unmatched. Germline CDR1 and CDR2: SNHLY and FYNNEI. The CDR3 has 14 amino acids.